Listed here is a single T cell receptor beta chain. This specimen belongs to a study of T cell changes during pregnancy in multiple sclerosis. The data were produced by immunoSEQ multiplex PCR, yet TCRdb's version contains in-frame clones alone and is incomplete. The sample records around 62,000 clones, 80% to 95% being singletons. The CDR3 spans 15 residues. V lost 7 bases to trimming and J lost 4 bases, with 19 bases between them. The germline V gene has CDR1 SQVTM and CDR2 ANQGSEA. The TCR comes from a female donor in good health, enrolled as a control in a pregnancy study. J is TRBJ2-2 and V is TRBV29-1; the D gene is possibly TRBD1 (5 bases). The input for sequencing was peripheral blood, taken in the second trimester of pregnancy. The CDR3 here is CSGRRGYEVTGELFF. The CDR3 nucleotides read TGCAGCGGACGAAGGGGCTACGAGGTCACCGGGGAGCTGTTTTTT.